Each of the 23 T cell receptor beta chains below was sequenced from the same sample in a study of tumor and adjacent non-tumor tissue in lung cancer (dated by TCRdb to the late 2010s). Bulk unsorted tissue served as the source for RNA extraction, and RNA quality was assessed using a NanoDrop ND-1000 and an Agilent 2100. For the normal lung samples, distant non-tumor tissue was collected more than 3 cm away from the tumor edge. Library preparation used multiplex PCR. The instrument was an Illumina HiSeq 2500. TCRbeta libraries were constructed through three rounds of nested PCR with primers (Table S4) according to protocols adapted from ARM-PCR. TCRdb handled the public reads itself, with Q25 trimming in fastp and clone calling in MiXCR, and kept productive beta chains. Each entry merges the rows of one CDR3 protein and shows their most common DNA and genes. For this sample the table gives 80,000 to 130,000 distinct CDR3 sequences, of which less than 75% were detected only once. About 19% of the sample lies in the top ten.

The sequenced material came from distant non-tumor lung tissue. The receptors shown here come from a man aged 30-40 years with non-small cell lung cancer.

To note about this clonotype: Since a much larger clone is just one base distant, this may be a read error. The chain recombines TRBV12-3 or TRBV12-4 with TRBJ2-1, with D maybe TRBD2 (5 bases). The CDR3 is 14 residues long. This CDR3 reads CAGSLSVGAHEQFF. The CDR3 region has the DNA TGTGCCGGCAGTTTATCCGTGGGAGCCCATGAGCAGTTCTTC.

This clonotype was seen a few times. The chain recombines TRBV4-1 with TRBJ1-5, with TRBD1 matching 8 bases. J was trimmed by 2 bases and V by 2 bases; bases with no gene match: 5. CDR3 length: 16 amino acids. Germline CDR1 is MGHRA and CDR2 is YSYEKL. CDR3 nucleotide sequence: TGCGCCAGCAGCCAAAAGACAGGGGTTGGCAATCAGCCCCAGCATTTT. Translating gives CASSQKTGVGNQPQHF.

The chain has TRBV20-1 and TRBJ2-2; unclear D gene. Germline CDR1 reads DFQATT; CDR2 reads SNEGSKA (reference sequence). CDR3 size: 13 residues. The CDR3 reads CGVRVENTGELFF. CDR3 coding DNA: TGCGGTGTTAGAGTAGAAAACACCGGGGAGCTGTTTTTT.

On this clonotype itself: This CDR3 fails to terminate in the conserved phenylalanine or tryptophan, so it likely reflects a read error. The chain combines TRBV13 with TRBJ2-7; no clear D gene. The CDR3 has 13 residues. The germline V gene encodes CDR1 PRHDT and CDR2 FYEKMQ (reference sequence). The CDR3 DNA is TGTGTCAGCAGCCCCCACCCACGTGCCGAGCAGTACTCC. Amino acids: CVSSPHPRAEQYS.

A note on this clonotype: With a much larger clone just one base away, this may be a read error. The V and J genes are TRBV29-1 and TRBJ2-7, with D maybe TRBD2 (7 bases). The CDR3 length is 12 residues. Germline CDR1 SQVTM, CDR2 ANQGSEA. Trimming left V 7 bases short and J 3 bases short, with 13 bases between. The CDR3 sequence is CSASGDYYEQYF. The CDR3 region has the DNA TGCAGCGCCTCAGGGGACTACTACGAGCAGTACTTC.

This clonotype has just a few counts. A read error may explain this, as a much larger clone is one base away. In DNA form, the CDR3 reads TGCAGCATCCCCCTTGGAAACACCATATATTTT. It yields the protein CSIPLGNTIYF. The V and J genes are TRBV29-1 and TRBJ1-3, with D unresolved. Trimming cost V 8 bases and J 3 bases, with 8 bases left between them. There are 11 residues in the CDR3. The germline CDR1 and CDR2 sequences are SQVTM and ANQGSEA.

The CDR3 spells CASSKRTSGSWEQFF. The DNA of the CDR3 is TGTGCCAGCAGCAAACGAACTAGCGGGAGTTGGGAGCAGTTCTTC. The J gene is TRBJ2-1, the V gene TRBV21-1; the listed D gene, TRBD2, was not tested against the DNA. TRBV21-1 is flagged as a pseudogene. The CDR3 sequence is 15 residues long.

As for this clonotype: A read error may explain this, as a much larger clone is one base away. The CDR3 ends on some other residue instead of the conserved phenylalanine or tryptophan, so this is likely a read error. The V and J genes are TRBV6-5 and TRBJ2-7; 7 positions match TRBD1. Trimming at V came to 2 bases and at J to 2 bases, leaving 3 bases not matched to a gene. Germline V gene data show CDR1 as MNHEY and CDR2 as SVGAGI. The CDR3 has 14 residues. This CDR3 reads CASSYRQGAYEQYL. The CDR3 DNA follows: TGTGCCAGCAGTTACAGGCAGGGGGCCTACGAGCAGTACCTC.

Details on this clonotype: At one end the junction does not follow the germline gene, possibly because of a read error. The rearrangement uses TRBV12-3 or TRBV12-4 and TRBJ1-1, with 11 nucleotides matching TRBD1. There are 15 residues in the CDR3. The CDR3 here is CASILGTGGSTEVFF. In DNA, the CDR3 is TGTGCCAGCATTCTCGGGACAGGGGGTAGCACTGAAGTTTTCTTT.

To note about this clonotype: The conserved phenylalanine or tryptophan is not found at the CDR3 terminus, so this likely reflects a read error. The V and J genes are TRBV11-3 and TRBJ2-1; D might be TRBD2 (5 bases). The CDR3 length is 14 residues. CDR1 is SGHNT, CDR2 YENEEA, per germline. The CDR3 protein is CASSSGGLYNGQFL. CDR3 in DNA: TGTGCCAGCAGCTCAGGAGGTTTATACAATGGGCAGTTCTTA.

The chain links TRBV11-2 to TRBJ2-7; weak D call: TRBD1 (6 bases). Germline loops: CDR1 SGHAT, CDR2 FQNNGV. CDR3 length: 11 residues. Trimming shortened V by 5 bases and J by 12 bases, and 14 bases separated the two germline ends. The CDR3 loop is CASSLNTGMYF. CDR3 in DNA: TGTGCCAGCAGCCTAAATACAGGGATGTACTTC. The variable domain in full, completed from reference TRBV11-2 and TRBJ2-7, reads EAGVAQSPRYKIIEKRQSVAFWCNPISGHATLYWYQQILGQGPKLLIQFQNNGVVDDSQLPKDRFSAERLKGVDSTLKIQPAKLEDSAVYLCASSLNTGMYFGPGTRLTVT.

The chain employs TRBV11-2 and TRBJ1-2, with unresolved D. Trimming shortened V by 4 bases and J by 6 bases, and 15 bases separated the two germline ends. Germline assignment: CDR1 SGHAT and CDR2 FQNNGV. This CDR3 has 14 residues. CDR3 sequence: CASSSPPSVDGYTF. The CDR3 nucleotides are TGTGCCAGCAGCTCCCCACCCTCTGTCGATGGCTACACCTTC.

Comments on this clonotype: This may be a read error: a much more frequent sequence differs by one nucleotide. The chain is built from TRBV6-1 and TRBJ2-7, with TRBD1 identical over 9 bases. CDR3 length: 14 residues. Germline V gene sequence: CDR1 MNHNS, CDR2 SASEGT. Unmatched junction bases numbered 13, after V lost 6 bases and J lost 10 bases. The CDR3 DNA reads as TGTGCCAGCAGCAGGACAGGGGCAATACAAGATCAGTACTTC. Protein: CASSRTGAIQDQYF.

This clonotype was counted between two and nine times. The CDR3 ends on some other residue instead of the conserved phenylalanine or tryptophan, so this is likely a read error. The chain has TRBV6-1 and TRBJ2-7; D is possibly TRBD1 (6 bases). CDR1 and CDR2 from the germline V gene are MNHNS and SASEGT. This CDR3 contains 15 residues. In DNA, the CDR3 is TGTGTCAGCAGTCGAGAAGACAGGACCCCCTACGAGCAGTACTCC. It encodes CVSSREDRTPYEQYS.

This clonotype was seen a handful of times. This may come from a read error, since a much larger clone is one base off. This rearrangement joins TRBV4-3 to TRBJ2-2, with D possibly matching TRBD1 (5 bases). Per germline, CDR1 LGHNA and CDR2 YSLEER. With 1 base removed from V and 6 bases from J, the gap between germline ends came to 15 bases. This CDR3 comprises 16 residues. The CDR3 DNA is TGCGCCAGCAGCCAAGGAGCTCGGACATATCCCGGGGAGCTGTTTTTT. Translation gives CASSQGARTYPGELFF.

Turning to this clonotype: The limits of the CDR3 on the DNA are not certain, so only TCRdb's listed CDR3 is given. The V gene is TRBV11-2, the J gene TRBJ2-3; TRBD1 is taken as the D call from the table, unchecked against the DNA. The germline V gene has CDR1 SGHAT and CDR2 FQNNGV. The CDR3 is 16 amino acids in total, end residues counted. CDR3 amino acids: CAGSFGSGQGTDTQYF.

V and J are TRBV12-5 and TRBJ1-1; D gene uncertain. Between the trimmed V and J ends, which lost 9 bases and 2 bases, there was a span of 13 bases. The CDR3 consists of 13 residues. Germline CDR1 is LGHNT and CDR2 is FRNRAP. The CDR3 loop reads CASRGDSNTEAFF. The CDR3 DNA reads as TGTGCTAGCCGGGGAGACTCCAACACTGAAGCTTTCTTT.

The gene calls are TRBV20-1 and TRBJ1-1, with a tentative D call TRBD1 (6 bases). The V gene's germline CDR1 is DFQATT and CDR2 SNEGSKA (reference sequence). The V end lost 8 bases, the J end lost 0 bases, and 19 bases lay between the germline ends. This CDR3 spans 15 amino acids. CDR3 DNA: TGCAGTACCGCCGAGACAACAGGGATGAACACTGAAGCTTTCTTT. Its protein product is CSTAETTGMNTEAFF.

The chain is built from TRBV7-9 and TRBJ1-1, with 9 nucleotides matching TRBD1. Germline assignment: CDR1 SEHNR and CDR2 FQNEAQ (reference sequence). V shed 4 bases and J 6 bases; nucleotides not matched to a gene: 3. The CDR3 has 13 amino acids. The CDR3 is CASSWGQGSEAFF. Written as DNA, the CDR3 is TGTGCCAGCAGCTGGGGACAGGGCTCTGAAGCTTTCTTT.

CDR3 nucleotide sequence: TGTGCCAGCAGCCCAAGAGAGGGAGGGCGCACAGATACGCAGTATTTT. Translation: CASSPREGGRTDTQYF. The chain couples TRBV11-2 to TRBJ2-3; 7 bases line up with TRBD2. The trim removed 5 bases at V and 1 base at J, leaving 9 bases unmatched. The germline gives CDR1 SGHAT, CDR2 FQNNGV. The CDR3 has 16 amino acids.

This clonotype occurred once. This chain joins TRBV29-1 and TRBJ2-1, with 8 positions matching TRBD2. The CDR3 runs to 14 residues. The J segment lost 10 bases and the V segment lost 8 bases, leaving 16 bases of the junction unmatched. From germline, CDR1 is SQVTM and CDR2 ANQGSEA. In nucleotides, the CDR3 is TGCAGCTCCGGTGGGGCTAGCGGGCCCAAAGAGCAGTTCTTC. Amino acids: CSSGGASGPKEQFF.

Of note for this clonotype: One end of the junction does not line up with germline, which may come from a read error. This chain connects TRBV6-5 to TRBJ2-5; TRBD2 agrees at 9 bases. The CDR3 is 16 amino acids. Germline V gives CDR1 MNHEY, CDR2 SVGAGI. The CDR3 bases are TGTGCCAGCAGTTACTCCCTAGCGGGGTTCCAAGAGACCCGGTACTTC. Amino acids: CASSYSLAGFQETRYF.

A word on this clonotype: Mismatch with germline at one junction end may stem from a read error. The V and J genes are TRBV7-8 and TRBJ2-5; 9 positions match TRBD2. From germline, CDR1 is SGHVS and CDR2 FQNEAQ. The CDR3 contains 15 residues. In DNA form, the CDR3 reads TGTGCCAGCAGCTTTTGGCGGGGGGGCCAAGGGACCCAGTATTTC. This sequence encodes CASSFWRGGQGTQYF.